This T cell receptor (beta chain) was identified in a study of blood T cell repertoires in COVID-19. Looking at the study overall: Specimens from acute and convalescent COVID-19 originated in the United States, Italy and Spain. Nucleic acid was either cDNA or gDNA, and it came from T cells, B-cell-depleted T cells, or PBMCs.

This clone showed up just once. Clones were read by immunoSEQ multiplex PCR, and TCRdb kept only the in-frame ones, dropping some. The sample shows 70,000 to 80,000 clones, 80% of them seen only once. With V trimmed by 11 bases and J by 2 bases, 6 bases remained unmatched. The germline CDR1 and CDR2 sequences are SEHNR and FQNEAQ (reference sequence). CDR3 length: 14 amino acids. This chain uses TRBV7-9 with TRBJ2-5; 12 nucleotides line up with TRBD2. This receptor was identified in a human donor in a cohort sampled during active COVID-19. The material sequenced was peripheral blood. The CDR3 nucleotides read TGTGCCGGAAGACTAGCGGGAGTTCAAGAGACCCAGTACTTC. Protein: CAGRLAGVQETQYF.